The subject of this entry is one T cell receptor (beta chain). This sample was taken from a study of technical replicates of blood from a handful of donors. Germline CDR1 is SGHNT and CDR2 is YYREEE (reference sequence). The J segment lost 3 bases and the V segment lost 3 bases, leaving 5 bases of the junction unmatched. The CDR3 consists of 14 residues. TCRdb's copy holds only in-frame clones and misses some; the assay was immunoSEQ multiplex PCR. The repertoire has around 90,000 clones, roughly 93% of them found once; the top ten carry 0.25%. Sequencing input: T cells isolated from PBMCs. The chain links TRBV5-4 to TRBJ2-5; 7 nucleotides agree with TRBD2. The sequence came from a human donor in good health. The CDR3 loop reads CASSSTGGKETQYF. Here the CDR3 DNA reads TGTGCCAGCAGCTCCACCGGGGGGAAAGAGACCCAGTACTTC.